Following are 30 T cell receptor beta chains from one sample sequenced in a study of T cells in Graves' hyperthyroidism and ophthalmopathy. RNA transcripts served as the template for amplifying TCR beta CDR3 regions. The TCR CDR3 first-round RT-PCR relied on the HTBI primer set. TCRdb redid the calling of the multiplex PCR reads with MiXCR, one entry per CDR3 protein. The sample consists of about half a million distinct CDR3 sequences, 15% to 20% of them appearing once. Material: blood. The receptors were sampled from a woman under 40 with Graves' ophthalmopathy.

This clonotype has a handful of counts. The chain carries TRBV6-2 or TRBV6-3 and TRBJ2-3; TRBD2 matches at 12 bases. Germline V CDR1 and CDR2: MNHEY, SVGEGT. The CDR3 totals 17 residues. Trimming removed 4 bases from V and 3 bases from J; junction bases left unmatched: 8. CDR3 DNA sequence: TGTGCCAGCAGTTTCCGCGGACTAGCGGGAATTACAGATACGCAGTATTTT. It translates to CASSFRGLAGITDTQYF.

This clonotype was counted a few times. The chain is built from TRBV27 and TRBJ1-2; 12 bases match TRBD1. This CDR3 is 17 amino acids long. V lost 3 bases to trimming and J lost 7 bases; unmatched junction nucleotides: 12. The germline V gene has CDR1 MNHEY and CDR2 SMNVEV (reference sequence). CDR3 DNA: TGTGCCAGCAGTTTCCGTCGACCGGGACAGGGGGCAGTTGGCTACACCTTC. It is translated as CASSFRRPGQGAVGYTF.

This clonotype was seen repeatedly, ten times or more. The CDR3 spells CASSYVGGLMNTEAFF. The DNA of the CDR3 is TGTGCCAGCAGTTACGTCGGGGGCCTCATGAACACTGAAGCTTTCTTT. This chain connects TRBV6-2 or TRBV6-3 to TRBJ1-1; TRBD1 might be the D (6 bases). The germline V gene has CDR1 MNHEY and CDR2 SVGEGT. The CDR3 sequence is 16 residues long. The germline V and J ends were trimmed by 2 bases and 0 bases, with 13 bases remaining between them.

This clonotype was seen repeatedly, ten times or more. The chain uses TRBV7-2 and TRBJ2-5; 7 bases agree with TRBD1. The V gene end was trimmed by 1 base and the J gene end by 2 bases; junction bases not matched to a gene: 4. This CDR3 region has 15 residues. Looked up from germline, CDR1 is SGHTA and CDR2 is FQGNSA. The CDR3 is CASSLGTGFQETQYF. The DNA for the CDR3 is TGTGCCAGCAGCTTAGGGACAGGATTTCAAGAGACCCAGTACTTC.

This clonotype showed up just once. A single base separates this from a much larger clone, so it may be a read error. The V call is TRBV10-3, the J call TRBJ1-4; maybe TRBD1 (6 bases). V dropped 5 bases and J dropped 8 bases, with 18 bases sitting between them. Germline lookup yields CDR1 ENHRY and CDR2 SYGVKD. The CDR3 has 15 amino acids. CDR3 in amino acids: CAISLRQDVREKLFF. The CDR3, as DNA: TGTGCCATCAGTCTCAGACAGGATGTTAGGGAAAAACTGTTTTTT.

This clonotype was found many times. J is TRBJ2-1 and V is TRBV2; D assignment may be TRBD1 or TRBD2 (5 bases each). The V end was cut by 5 bases, the J end by 4 bases, with 15 bases between. CDR3 length: 15 residues. Germline values: CDR1 SNHLY, CDR2 FYNNEI. CDR3 region: CASSFSGSRYNEQFF. DNA of the CDR3: TGTGCCAGCAGTTTTTCAGGGAGCAGGTACAATGAGCAGTTCTTC.

This clonotype came up a few times. The chain has TRBV14 and TRBJ2-2; 7 bases are shared with TRBD2. After removal of 4 bases from V and 3 bases from J, the junction contained 14 bases not matched to a gene. Germline values: CDR1 SGHDN, CDR2 FVKESK. This CDR3 is built from 18 residues. CDR3 nucleotide sequence: TGTGCCAGCAGCCCCCTGACTAGCCGGAGAGGGGACACCGGGGAGCTGTTTTTT. It specifies CASSPLTSRRGDTGELFF.

This clonotype was seen ten or more times. CDR3: CASSSLGNEQFF. CDR3 coding DNA: TGCGCCAGCAGCTCGCTAGGTAATGAGCAGTTCTTC. The rearrangement links TRBV4-3 to TRBJ2-1; no reliable D call. This CDR3 is 12 amino acids long. Trimming left V 5 bases short and J 7 bases short, with 9 bases between. Germline assignment: CDR1 LGHNA and CDR2 YSLEER.

On this clonotype itself: A much larger clone differs by one base, so this may be a read error. This chain uses TRBV20-1 with TRBJ2-5; D is perhaps TRBD1 or TRBD2 (6 bases each). CDR1 is DFQATT, CDR2 SNEGSKA, per germline (reference sequence). V was clipped by 4 bases and J by 9 bases, with 15 bases between them. The CDR3 runs 12 residues. The CDR3 reads CSATSEGEAQYF. The CDR3 nucleotides are TGCAGTGCTACCTCCGAGGGGGAGGCCCAGTACTTC.

The CDR3 protein is CASSPLPGTTVQVTDTQYF. The CDR3 nucleotides are TGTGCCAGCAGCCCTCTTCCCGGGACTACCGTACAGGTCACAGATACGCAGTATTTT. The chain couples TRBV6-1 to TRBJ2-3; TRBD2 agrees at 7 bases. The CDR3 loop spans 19 amino acids. Germline CDR1 is MNHNS and CDR2 is SASEGT. Unmatched junction bases numbered 20, after V lost 6 bases and J lost 2 bases.

This clonotype was detected only a few times. For the CDR3, the DNA is TGTGCCACCGGGACTTACTATGGCTACACCTTC. As protein: CATGTYYGYTF. This chain links TRBV19 with TRBJ1-2, with D possibly matching TRBD1 (5 bases). Germline V gives CDR1 LNHDA, CDR2 SQIVND (reference sequence). Trimming removed 10 bases at V and 3 bases at J, with 9 bases between. The CDR3 runs to 11 residues.

At least ten counts were recorded for this clonotype. The rearrangement links TRBV20-1 to TRBJ1-2; 10 bases agree with TRBD1. The CDR3 runs to 16 residues. Germline V lookup: CDR1 DFQATT, CDR2 SNEGSKA (reference sequence). The V segment lost 6 bases and the J segment 4 bases; nucleotides outside the gene matches: 14. The CDR3 is CSAHTGTGAEGYGYTF. As DNA, the CDR3 is TGCAGTGCCCATACCGGGACAGGGGCTGAGGGCTATGGCTACACCTTC.

The chain joins TRBV18 to TRBJ2-5; D is unresolved. The germline V gene has CDR1 KGHSH and CDR2 LQKENI. Trimming left V 0 bases short and J 7 bases short, with 15 bases between. The CDR3 is 15 residues long. The CDR3 here is CASSPPRTRVGTQYF. The CDR3 bases are TGTGCCAGCTCACCACCCAGGACCAGAGTGGGGACCCAGTACTTC. Drawing the rest from reference TRBV18 and TRBJ2-5, the complete variable domain is NAGVMQNPRHLVRRRGQEARLRCSPMKGHSHVYWYRQLPEEGLKFMVYLQKENIIDESGMPKERFSAEFPKEGPSILRIQQVVRGDSAAYFCASSPPRTRVGTQYFGPGTRLLVL.

The rearrangement links TRBV20-1 to TRBJ1-2; no reliable D call. The CDR3 contains 13 residues. The V and J ends lost 2 bases and 1 base respectively, with 8 bases between them. Germline V gives CDR1 DFQATT, CDR2 SNEGSKA (reference sequence). The DNA of the CDR3 is TGCAGTGCTAGAAACGGCGATAACTATGGCTACACCTTC. Residues: CSARNGDNYGYTF.

The chain couples TRBV28 to TRBJ2-7; possibly TRBD1 for D (5 bases). This CDR3 spans 14 amino acids. Germline CDR1 MDHEN, CDR2 SYDVKM. Trimming stripped 1 base from V and 4 bases from J, with 11 bases between. Here the CDR3 DNA reads TGTGCCAGCAGTTTATTACAGGAACTATACGAGCAGTACTTC. It translates to CASSLLQELYEQYF.

There are many counts of this clonotype. The chain links TRBV28 to TRBJ1-5; tentatively, D is TRBD1 (6 bases). The CDR3 covers 16 residues. CDR1 and CDR2 (germline): MDHEN, SYDVKM. Trimming removed 6 bases from V and 6 bases from J, with 21 bases in between. CDR3: CASSPTPGGRIQPQHF. CDR3 coding DNA: TGTGCCAGCAGCCCAACCCCCGGGGGCAGGATTCAGCCCCAGCATTTT.

V gene TRBV3-1 combines with J gene TRBJ2-7, with D perhaps TRBD2 (6 bases). The CDR3 length is 17 residues. Germline V lookup: CDR1 LGHDT, CDR2 YNNKEL (reference sequence). V was pared by 1 base and J by 6 bases, with 22 bases between. The CDR3 loop reads CASSQGTGTVSPGEQYF. The CDR3, as DNA: TGTGCCAGCAGCCAAGGAACCGGGACTGTCTCACCTGGCGAGCAGTACTTC.

The gene calls are TRBV20-1 and TRBJ1-6, with 7 bases matching TRBD1. J was trimmed by 0 bases and V by 5 bases; bases with no gene match: 10. Per germline, CDR1 DFQATT and CDR2 SNEGSKA (reference sequence). This CDR3 region has 17 residues. CDR3 region: CSADPDRFSSYNSPLHF. The CDR3 DNA follows: TGCAGTGCTGATCCGGACAGGTTCAGCTCCTATAATTCACCCCTCCACTTT.

Many counts were recorded for this clonotype. J is TRBJ2-5 and V is TRBV20-1, with D unresolved. This CDR3 spans 15 amino acids. V was trimmed by 0 bases and J by 2 bases, leaving 13 bases between them. In germline, CDR1 is DFQATT, CDR2 SNEGSKA (reference sequence). This CDR3 is CSARDPLEVQETQYF. CDR3 sequence (DNA): TGCAGTGCTAGAGATCCTTTAGAGGTGCAAGAGACCCAGTACTTC.

This clonotype occurred many times. This chain links TRBV28 with TRBJ2-5, with TRBD2 identical over 14 bases. CDR1 is MDHEN, CDR2 SYDVKM, per germline. V trimming: 5 bases; J trimming: 4 bases; junction bases outside the gene matches: 9. The CDR3 contains 17 residues. CDR3 amino acids: CASSVLGLAGGGETQYF. The DNA for the CDR3 is TGTGCCAGCAGTGTTCTCGGACTAGCGGGAGGAGGAGAGACCCAGTACTTC.

V and J are TRBV7-2 and TRBJ2-1; 12 positions agree with TRBD2. Per the germline V gene, CDR1 is SGHTA and CDR2 is FQGNSA. The CDR3 runs to 16 residues. The V segment lost 3 bases and the J segment 7 bases; nucleotides outside the gene matches: 7. The CDR3 loop reads CASSFAGLAGGNEQFF. The CDR3 DNA reads TGTGCCAGCAGCTTCGCCGGGCTAGCGGGAGGGAATGAGCAGTTCTTC. Together with reference TRBV7-2 and TRBJ2-1, the CDR3 gives the full variable domain: GAGVSQSPSNKVTEKGKDVELRCDPISGHTALYWYRQSLGQGLEFLIYFQGNSAPDKSGLPSDRFSAERTGGSVSTLTIQRTQQEDSAVYLCASSFAGLAGGNEQFFGPGTRLTVL.

The table lists this clonotype with a few counts. The chain uses TRBV27 and TRBJ1-6; D may be TRBD1 (5 bases). The germline CDR1 and CDR2 sequences are MNHEY and SMNVEV (reference sequence). The CDR3 extends over 14 amino acids. Trimming shortened V by 2 bases and J by 8 bases, and 10 bases separated the two germline ends. CDR3 sequence (DNA): TGTGCCAGCAGTTTAGAACAGGCAGATTCACCCCTCCACTTT. It specifies CASSLEQADSPLHF.

This chain uses TRBV5-8 with TRBJ1-5; D unresolved. The V and J ends lost 4 bases and 6 bases respectively, with 8 bases between them. The germline CDR1 and CDR2 sequences are SGHTS and YDEGEE. This CDR3 is 12 amino acids long. CDR3 loop: CASSPRVQPQHF. Written as DNA, the CDR3 is TGTGCCAGCAGCCCAAGGGTTCAGCCCCAGCATTTT.

This chain connects TRBV20-1 to TRBJ1-1; 7 nucleotides align to TRBD1. Trimming at V came to 0 bases and at J to 4 bases, leaving 8 bases not matched to a gene. This CDR3 comprises 15 residues. CDR1 DFQATT and CDR2 SNEGSKA come from the germline V gene (reference sequence). The chain's CDR3 is CSARDLHRGVTEAFF. In DNA form, the CDR3 reads TGCAGTGCTAGAGATCTGCACAGGGGAGTCACTGAAGCTTTCTTT.

The CDR3 reads CASSPEHSQETQYF. The CDR3 coding sequence is TGTGCCAGCAGCCCAGAGCACAGCCAAGAGACCCAGTACTTC. The chain employs TRBV7-2 and TRBJ2-5; D is uncertain. The CDR3 covers 14 residues. Per the germline V gene, CDR1 is SGHTA and CDR2 is FQGNSA. V gave up 5 bases and J gave up 1 base, with 11 bases separating them.

The chain combines TRBV20-1 with TRBJ2-1; D might be TRBD1 or TRBD2, each matching 5 bases. The V and J ends lost 6 bases and 3 bases respectively, with 15 bases between them. The germline CDR1 and CDR2 sequences are DFQATT and SNEGSKA (reference sequence). This CDR3 comprises 14 residues. CDR3 protein: CSARGWARYNEQFF. CDR3 DNA: TGCAGTGCCCGGGGCTGGGCGCGCTACAATGAGCAGTTCTTC.

At least ten counts were recorded for this clonotype. This chain uses TRBV24-1 with TRBJ1-1, with D possibly matching TRBD1 (5 bases). V lost 4 bases to trimming and J lost 6 bases, with 11 bases between them. CDR3 length: 13 amino acids. Germline V gene data show CDR1 as KGHDR and CDR2 as SFDVKD. CDR3 region: CATSENDRAEAFF. The CDR3 DNA sequence: TGTGCCACCAGTGAAAATGACAGAGCTGAAGCTTTCTTT.

Ten or more counts support this clonotype. V and J are TRBV4-2 and TRBJ2-7; no clear D gene. The ends were cut back, 1 base at V and 1 base at J, with 14 bases in the middle. Germline loops: CDR1 LGHNA, CDR2 YNFKEQ. CDR3 length: 16 amino acids. The CDR3 spells CASSQVDRASSYEQYF. Written as DNA, the CDR3 is TGTGCCAGCAGCCAAGTAGATAGGGCCAGTTCCTACGAGCAGTACTTC.

The J gene is TRBJ2-7, the V gene TRBV9; the match to TRBD1 covers 7 bases. There are 14 residues in the CDR3. With 3 bases clipped from V and 6 bases from J, the junction kept 9 bases outside the gene matches. CDR1 is SGDLS, CDR2 YYNGEE, per germline. The CDR3 spells CASSASTGLGEQYF. CDR3 coding DNA: TGTGCCAGCAGCGCCTCGACAGGGCTCGGCGAGCAGTACTTC.

The chain joins TRBV11-2 to TRBJ2-7; a weak D match, TRBD1 (7 bases). CDR1 and CDR2 (germline): SGHAT, FQNNGV. This CDR3 comprises 15 residues. Trimming took 1 base from V and 4 from J, leaving 14 bases between them. CDR3 bases: TGTGCCAGCAGCTTAGTTCCAGGGGGGAGGTACGAGCAGTACTTC. Amino acids: CASSLVPGGRYEQYF. The complete variable domain, with remaining parts taken from reference TRBV11-2 and TRBJ2-7, reads EAGVAQSPRYKIIEKRQSVAFWCNPISGHATLYWYQQILGQGPKLLIQFQNNGVVDDSQLPKDRFSAERLKGVDSTLKIQPAKLEDSAVYLCASSLVPGGRYEQYFGPGTRLTVT.